This TCR beta chain was recorded in a study of T cells in women clearing cervical HPV infection. Study summary: Donors had HPV16-related CIN3 or worse; 2 had invasive cancer. Case blood was drawn a median approximately 160 days after lesion detection.

Clones were read by immunoSEQ multiplex PCR, and TCRdb kept only the in-frame ones, dropping some. This sample carries around 30,000 clones, with about 2.8% going to the ten biggest clones. HPV was found by MY09/MY11 PCR and dot-blot genotyping. This TCR came from a woman between 18 and 69 years old with a cervical HPV16 infection that either progressed to CIN3+ or cleared (not recorded which). Specimen: blood buffy coat.

The CDR3 is CAWSDGDTYTF. CDR3 DNA, as far as it was read: TGTGCCTGGAGTGACGGGGATACC. V and J are TRBV30 and TRBJ1-2; D not resolved. The CDR3 end falls 3 residues outside the read, so it is completed with the germline J gene. Germline loops: CDR1 GTSNPN, CDR2 SVGIG (reference sequence). The CDR3 spans 11 residues. Looking up the rest from reference TRBV30 and TRBJ1-2 gives the full variable domain: SQTIHQWPATLVQPVGSPLSLECTVEGTSNPNLYWYRQAAGRGLQLLFYSVGIGQISSEVPQNLSASRPQDRQFILSSKKLLLSDSGFYLCAWSDGDTYTFGSGTRLTVV.